Presented here are 16 T cell receptor beta chains from one specimen sequenced in a study of metastatic and nonmetastatic thyroid tumors. Ahead of thyroid surgery, no patient had received treatment of any kind. With MiXCR, TCRdb called clones anew from the PCR reads. The sample has fewer than 40,000 clones, roughly 15% seen once; the top ten hold 3% to 3.5%. The sequencing input was blood. These receptors originate from a female donor with papillary thyroid cancer or a benign thyroid nodule (not recorded which). Some clones in this sample may be carry-over from other donors' samples.

This clone was seen ten or more times. The chain combines TRBV3-1 with TRBJ1-2, with a possible D match to TRBD1 (6 bases). V was shortened by 8 bases and J by 7 bases, with 11 bases between the two germline ends. Germline V gene sequence: CDR1 LGHDT, CDR2 YNNKEL (reference sequence). The CDR3 is 11 amino acids. The CDR3 region is CASGGVLGYTF. In DNA, the CDR3 is TGTGCCAGCGGGGGCGTTCTTGGCTACACCTTC.

This clone has a count of ten or more. This chain connects TRBV2 to TRBJ2-5; TRBD1 agrees at 9 bases. With 1 base clipped from V and 3 bases from J, the junction kept 3 bases outside the gene matches. The CDR3 spans 15 residues. Germline values: CDR1 SNHLY, CDR2 FYNNEI. The CDR3 region is CASSEEDRGKETQYF. CDR3 bases: TGTGCCAGCAGTGAAGAGGACAGGGGAAAAGAGACCCAGTACTTC.

About this clone itself: A much more abundant neighbour one base away suggests this may be a read error. This sequence joins TRBV11-3 and TRBJ2-3; D is uncertain. The CDR3 is 13 amino acids. Germline CDR1 reads SGHNT; CDR2 reads YENEEA. The CDR3, as DNA: TGTTCCAGCAGCCCGCCGACCGGTGATACGCAGTATTTT. It codes for CSSSPPTGDTQYF.

At least ten counts were recorded for this clone. As DNA, the CDR3 is TGTGCCATCAGCCCTCATCACACTGAAGCTTTCTTT. This translates into CAISPHHTEAFF. The rearrangement links TRBV10-3 to TRBJ1-1; D ambiguous. Per germline, CDR1 ENHRY and CDR2 SYGVKD. The CDR3 totals 12 residues. Deletions cut 6 bases from V and 3 bases from J, with 8 bases between.

This clone is medium-sized (0.01 to 0.1%) in the sample. This rearrangement joins TRBV20-1 to TRBJ2-7, with no clear D. The germline CDR1 and CDR2 sequences are DFQATT and SNEGSKA (reference sequence). V lost 3 bases and J 0 bases, leaving 6 bases between the germline ends. CDR3 length: 12 residues. The CDR3 here is CSASGSSYEQYF. CDR3 sequence (DNA): TGCAGTGCTAGCGGGTCCTCCTACGAGCAGTACTTC.

This clone was observed many times. The gene calls are TRBV28 and TRBJ2-3; TRBD1 agrees at 8 bases. V trimming: 4 bases; J trimming: 1 base; junction bases outside the gene matches: 1. The CDR3 extends over 14 amino acids. CDR1 is MDHEN and CDR2 is SYDVKM in the germline V gene. The CDR3 sequence is CASSSGQGTDTQYF. DNA of the CDR3: TGTGCCAGCAGTTCGGGACAGGGCACAGATACGCAGTATTTT.

This clone was seen only a few times. At one end, the junction sequence differs from germline, possibly due to a read error. The same CDR3 arises from other DNA sequences in this sample as well. This chain links TRBV19 with TRBJ1-2; D remains unclear. Germline CDR1 reads LNHDA; CDR2 reads SQIVND (reference sequence). This CDR3 is built from 15 residues. For the CDR3, the DNA is TGCGCCAGTAGTGGCCGGGTCCCTCGTGACTATGGCTACACCTTC. Translated: CASSGRVPRDYGYTF.

This clone has a count of ten or more. V is TRBV5-1 and J is TRBJ2-1; TRBD2 agrees at 13 bases. This CDR3 is 15 amino acids long. In germline, CDR1 is SGHRS, CDR2 YFSETQ. The J segment lost 6 bases and the V segment lost 3 bases, leaving 3 bases of the junction unmatched. The CDR3 is CASSSTSGGTNEQFF. The CDR3 DNA follows: TGCGCCAGCAGCTCGACTAGCGGGGGGACCAATGAGCAGTTCTTC.

Concerning this clone itself: A junction end diverges from the germline sequence, so it may reflect a read error. J is TRBJ2-2 and V is TRBV20-1, with D possibly being TRBD2 (7 bases). The CDR3 runs to 14 residues. Per germline, CDR1 DFQATT and CDR2 SNEGSKA (reference sequence). The CDR3, as DNA: TGCAGTGCTAGAGGACGGGGGGACACCGGGGAGCTTTTTTTT. Translated, it gives CSARGRGDTGELFF.

The chain carries TRBV30 and TRBJ1-2; no definite D call. The CDR3 is made up of 14 amino acids. Trimming took 0 bases from V and 4 from J, leaving 12 bases between them. The V gene's germline CDR1 is GTSNPN and CDR2 SVGIG (reference sequence). CDR3 in amino acids: CAWSVGRGIYGYTF. In DNA form, the CDR3 reads TGTGCCTGGAGTGTAGGTCGAGGGATCTATGGCTACACCTTC.

The rearrangement links TRBV6-2 or TRBV6-3 to TRBJ2-7, with D possibly TRBD2 on 5 matching bases. Deletions cut 6 bases from V and 1 base from J, with 16 bases between. Per germline, CDR1 MNHEY and CDR2 SVGEGT. The CDR3 spans 15 residues. CDR3 coding DNA: TGTGCCAGCAGCAGCGAGGACGGAGGATCCTACGAGCAGTACTTC. Protein product: CASSSEDGGSYEQYF.

About this clone itself: Sequence at one end of the junction differs from germline and may be a read error. V is TRBV5-8 and J is TRBJ1-2; weak D call: TRBD1 (5 bases). The germline CDR1 and CDR2 sequences are SGHTS and YDEGEE. This CDR3 region has 16 residues. The CDR3 here is CASSSPTGTGNYCYSF. The CDR3 DNA sequence: TGTGCCAGCAGCTCACCCACCGGGACCGGCAACTATTGCTACTCCTTC.

The table lists this clone with many counts. The V call is TRBV2, the J call TRBJ1-1; 7 nucleotides line up with TRBD1. V lost 6 bases to trimming and J lost 1 base; unmatched junction nucleotides: 8. The CDR3 runs to 15 residues. Germline V gene data show CDR1 as SNHLY and CDR2 as FYNNEI. The CDR3 protein is CASSRNRGGNTEAFF. CDR3 nucleotides: TGTGCCAGCAGCCGAAACAGGGGTGGGAACACTGAAGCTTTCTTT.

To note about this clone: The CDR3 does not end in the conserved phenylalanine or tryptophan, so this is likely a read error. The rearrangement links TRBV6-5 to TRBJ2-1; D gene ambiguous. Germline V gives CDR1 MNHEY, CDR2 SVGAGI. This CDR3 is 13 amino acids long. The CDR3 sequence is CASKRGEWGEQFL. CDR3 DNA: TGTGCTAGCAAACGCGGCGAGTGGGGTGAGCAGTTCCTC.

In this sample, this clone turned up many times. The chain couples TRBV4-2 to TRBJ2-7, with TRBD1 matching 9 bases. V dropped 0 bases and J dropped 5; count of bases not matched to a gene: 8. This CDR3 spans 16 amino acids. Germline CDR1 and CDR2: LGHNA and YNFKEQ. This CDR3 is CASSQDLGQGFDEQYF. The DNA for the CDR3 is TGTGCCAGCAGCCAAGACCTGGGACAGGGATTCGACGAGCAGTACTTC.

This clone was seen ten or more times. The sample has other DNA sequences that encode this CDR3 too. This chain connects TRBV5-4 to TRBJ1-2; D uncertain. V was shortened by 1 base and J by 5 bases, with 9 bases between the two germline ends. Germline CDR1 reads SGHNT; CDR2 reads YYREEE (reference sequence). This CDR3 spans 13 amino acids. CDR3 amino acids: CASSLNTAYGYTF. CDR3 sequence (DNA): TGTGCCAGCAGCTTGAATACAGCATATGGCTACACCTTC. Looking up the rest from reference TRBV5-4 and TRBJ1-2 gives the full variable domain: ETGVTQSPTHLIKTRGQQVTLRCSSQSGHNTVSWYQQALGQGPQFIFQYYREEENGRGNFPPRFSGLQFPNYSSELNVNALELDDSALYLCASSLNTAYGYTFGSGTRLTVV.